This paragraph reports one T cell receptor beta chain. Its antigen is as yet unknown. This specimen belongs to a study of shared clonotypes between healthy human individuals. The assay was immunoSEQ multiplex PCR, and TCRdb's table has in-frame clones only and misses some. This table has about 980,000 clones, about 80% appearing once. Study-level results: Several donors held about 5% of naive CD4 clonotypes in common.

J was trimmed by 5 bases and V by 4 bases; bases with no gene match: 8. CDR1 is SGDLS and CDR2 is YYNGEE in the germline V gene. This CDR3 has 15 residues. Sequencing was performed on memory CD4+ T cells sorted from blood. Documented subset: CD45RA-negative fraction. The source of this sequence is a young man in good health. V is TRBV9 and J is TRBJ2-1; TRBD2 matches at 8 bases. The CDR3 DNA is TGTGCCAGCAGCCCCCGAGGACTAGCTAACAATGAGCAGTTCTTC. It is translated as CASSPRGLANNEQFF.